This T cell receptor beta chain originates from a study of blood T cells in healthy people across ages. Through a sample-barcoded 5' primer and a J-beta primer mix, a second PCR was run for about 6 to 11 cycles. TCRdb re-analysed the 5' RACE reads in MiXCR, keeping a single row per CDR3 protein. The table has roughly 800,000 distinct CDR3 sequences, roughly 40% seen once. Healthy Russian Caucasian donors spanned ages 6 to 90 years. Every donor contributed around 10 milliliters of peripheral blood by blood draw. This CDR3 spans 15 amino acids. Germline CDR1 ENHRY, CDR2 SYGVKD. V lost 6 bases, J lost 13 bases, and 25 bases lay in between.

V is TRBV10-3 and J is TRBJ2-1, with D possibly being TRBD1 (5 bases). Sequenced material: blood. The sequence was collected from a man aged 18 to 29 in good health. CDR3 sequence (DNA): TGTGCCATCAGCCCCGGAGACAGATCCCAAGAGACCCAGTTCTTC. Its translation is CAISPGDRSQETQFF.